This T cell receptor (beta chain) was recorded in a study of T cell repertoires and leukemia-associated antigens. Each CDR3 protein gets one entry after TCRdb re-called the 5' RACE reads with MiXCR. The table includes about 9,800 distinct CDR3 sequences, approximately 45% detected once. Note on this clonotype: The target antigen is unknown.

Losses at the gene ends were 3 bases for V and 7 bases for J; bases not matched to a gene: 11. This CDR3 has 16 residues. CDR1 DFQATT and CDR2 SNEGSKA come from the germline V gene (reference sequence). Before use, CD3+ T cells rested overnight in serum-free medium. Sequenced sample: CD3+ T cells sorted from blood and cultured. This chain uses TRBV20-1 with TRBJ2-5, with 13 positions matching TRBD2. The TCR originated in a female donor in good health. The CDR3 protein is CSASSPTSGGVGTQYF. The CDR3 bases are TGCAGTGCTAGCTCCCCTACTAGCGGGGGGGTCGGGACCCAGTACTTC.